These T cell receptor beta chains were read from a single sample in a study of T-cell reconstitution after alpha-beta-depleted transplantation in children. TCRdb re-called the PCR reads through MiXCR, storing one row per CDR3 protein. This table has over 100,000 distinct CDR3 sequences, around a tenth appearing once. The source material was PBMCs, sampled before TCRalphabeta/CD19-depleted stem cell transplant. These TCRs come from a boy under 10 years old with acute lymphoblastic leukemia, due to receive a stem cell transplant. The conserved cysteine and the conserved F or W are not part of the CDR3 here. A D gene is named only where the DNA matches it firmly.

TRBV4-2 | TRBD2 | ASSQDGGDSSYNEQF
TRBV7-6 | - | ASSLGPGIGGPVTDTQY
TRBV27 | - | ASKHGATSNQPQH
TRBV7-6 | TRBD1 | ASSRRTGFGNTIY
TRBV7-6 | - | ASSTRGGESYNEQF
TRBV29-1 | - | SVEGGGTVGYT
TRBV7-9 | - | ASATPGELF
TRBV12-3/TRBV12-4 | TRBD1 | ASTLGQGSSPLH
TRBV7-3 | TRBD2 | ASSVGLAGYPYNEQF
TRBV6-1 | - | ASSRYRDREYNEQF
TRBV29-1 | TRBD2 | SVGVAGGPKYEQY
TRBV6-5 | TRBD2 | ASSYTALAGGPDTQY
TRBV12-3/TRBV12-4 | TRBD1 | ASSQVGTGTYEQY
TRBV5-6 | TRBD1 | ASSHMTGEGGELF
TRBV7-9 | - | ASSVHYDNEAF
TRBV7-8 | - | ASSLDGRTY
TRBV7-9 | TRBD2 | ASSFTAGGPGNEQF
TRBV5-6 | TRBD1 | ASSPRQGHYEQY
TRBV2 | TRBD2 | ASSSGTAWSGELF
TRBV12-3/TRBV12-4 | - | ASRPDSGETQY
TRBV20-1 | - | SARQGRDVFSNQPQH
TRBV5-1 | - | ASSLEGNEKLF
TRBV3-1 | TRBD1 | VSSHPGQSYEQY
TRBV7-2 | - | ASSPRPSGAVHEQF
TRBV27 | - | ASSFSSSGEQY
TRBV12-3/TRBV12-4 | - | ASSLALPTGELF
TRBV20-1 | - | SARDARPAAFYEQY
TRBV20-1 | TRBD1 | SARTPGQGAQGYT
TRBV5-6 | TRBD2 | ASSRWREEVRVGQY
TRBV5-4 | TRBD2 | ASRLGAGGSRDTQY
TRBV7-9 | - | ASSSGADTQY
TRBV6-5 | TRBD2 | ASSYSGTSVQNEQF
TRBV20-1 | - | SARTTGPNQPQH
TRBV6-1 | TRBD1 | ASEKGTGRVTDTQY
TRBV20-1 | - | SAPGGLSSYNSPLH
TRBV27 | TRBD2 | ASSSIDGRARYEQY
TRBV20-1 | TRBD2 | SARGLAGQKSSYEQY
TRBV9 | - | ASSVDRDGYYGYT
TRBV20-1 | - | SARDREKGQDSFRH
TRBV5-1 | TRBD1 | ASSFSTGGNRNYNEQF